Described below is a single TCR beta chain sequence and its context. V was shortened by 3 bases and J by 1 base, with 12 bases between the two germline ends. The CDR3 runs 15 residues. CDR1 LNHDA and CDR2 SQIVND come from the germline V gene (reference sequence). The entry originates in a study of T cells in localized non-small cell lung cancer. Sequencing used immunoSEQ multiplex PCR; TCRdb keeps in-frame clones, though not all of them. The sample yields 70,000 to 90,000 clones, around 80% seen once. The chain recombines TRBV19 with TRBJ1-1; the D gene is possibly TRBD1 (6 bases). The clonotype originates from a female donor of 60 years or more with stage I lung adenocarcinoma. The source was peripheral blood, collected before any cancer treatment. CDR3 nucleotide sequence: TGTGCCAGTAGTATCCCACAGGGATGGAACACTGAAGCTTTCTTT. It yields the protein CASSIPQGWNTEAFF.